This T cell receptor beta chain originates from a study of ipilimumab plus nivolumab after autologous stem cell transplantation. The CDR3 totals 14 residues. From germline, CDR1 is MDHEN and CDR2 SYDVKM. Trimming left V 6 bases short and J 13 bases short, with 19 bases between. Sequenced by immunoSEQ multiplex PCR; TCRdb stores in-frame clones only, minus some. The sample lists about 40,000 clones, 80% to 95% occurring once. Ipilimumab, 1 mg/kg, started 14 to 28 days after autologous transplant. The starting material was PBMCs, obtained in a trial of ipilimumab plus nivolumab as post-transplant consolidation. The TCR sequence derives from a male donor with multiple myeloma. V is TRBV28 and J is TRBJ2-6; D might be TRBD1 (5 bases). DNA of the CDR3: TGTGCCAGCAGCTCTTATACAGGTGAATGGGTCCTGACTTTC. Protein product: CASSSYTGEWVLTF.